This passage covers 10 T cell receptor beta chains from one sample sequenced in a study of T cell repertoires in aging, cancer and after chemotherapy. TRB rearrangements spanning V, D and J were amplified using mixed TRB-A/B primers. MiXCR, run by TCRdb on the multiplex PCR reads, gives a single entry per CDR3 protein. The sample lists 10,000 to 13,000 distinct CDR3 sequences, 20% to 30% occurring once. Amplification of TCR beta used genomic DNA extracted from peripheral blood. The sequenced material came from blood. The receptors here all came from a human donor in good health.

This clonotype is categorized as medium-sized. The CDR3 here is CASSPVGDTQYF. The CDR3, as DNA: TGTGCCAGCAGCCCCGTAGGGGATACGCAGTATTTT. This chain uses TRBV6-6 with TRBJ2-3; D remains unclear. This CDR3 region has 12 residues. V was clipped by 6 bases and J by 6 bases, with 10 bases between them. The germline CDR1 and CDR2 sequences are MNHNY and SVGAGI (reference sequence).

The genes are TRBV5-4 and TRBJ2-3; D is unresolved. The V end lost 2 bases, the J end lost 0 bases, and 7 bases lay between the germline ends. Germline V gene data show CDR1 as SGHNT and CDR2 as YYREEE (reference sequence). This CDR3 contains 14 residues. CDR3 sequence: CASSFGSSTDTQYF. The CDR3 DNA follows: TGTGCCAGCAGCTTCGGCTCAAGCACAGATACGCAGTATTTT.

This clonotype was seen only a few times. The V and J genes are TRBV6-1 and TRBJ1-2, with 7 bases matching TRBD1. V was pared by 0 bases and J by 9 bases, with 16 bases of the junction left unmatched. The CDR3 consists of 17 residues. Germline assignment: CDR1 MNHNS and CDR2 SASEGT. The CDR3: CASSEAYRDSGAVSYTF. CDR3 nucleotide sequence: TGTGCCAGCAGTGAAGCCTACCGGGACAGTGGTGCGGTTAGCTACACCTTC.

This clonotype was detected once. One end of the junction varies from germline; a read error may be responsible. The chain employs TRBV7-2 and TRBJ2-5; TRBD2 agrees at 9 bases. Per germline, CDR1 SGHTA and CDR2 FQGNSA. There are 16 residues in the CDR3. CDR3 DNA sequence: TGTGCCAGCAGCTTAGATGTGCGGGGGGGCAGGGAGACCCGGTACTTC. Residues: CASSLDVRGGRETRYF.

V and J are TRBV18 and TRBJ1-4; no clear D gene. The V end was cut by 8 bases, the J end by 5 bases, with 12 bases between. This CDR3 region has 13 residues. Germline-derived CDR1 and CDR2 are KGHSH and LQKENI. The CDR3: CASVRGGNEKLFF. CDR3 nucleotide sequence: TGTGCCAGCGTCCGGGGAGGAAATGAAAAACTGTTTTTT.

This chain joins TRBV6-5 and TRBJ2-2; possibly TRBD1 for D (6 bases). V was shortened by 5 bases and J by 5 bases, with 15 bases between the two germline ends. The CDR3 is 15 amino acids. Per the germline V gene, CDR1 is MNHEY and CDR2 is SVGAGI. This CDR3 is CASSRQVDWTGELFF. For the CDR3, the DNA is TGTGCCAGCAGTCGACAGGTGGATTGGACCGGGGAGCTGTTTTTT.

CDR3 loop: CASSSPTGGETQYF. Written as DNA, the CDR3 is TGTGCCAGCAGTTCCCCGACAGGGGGAGAGACCCAGTACTTC. This chain connects TRBV28 to TRBJ2-5; 9 positions match TRBD1. Germline V lookup: CDR1 MDHEN, CDR2 SYDVKM. The CDR3 consists of 14 residues. After removal of 4 bases from V and 4 bases from J, the junction contained 4 bases not matched to a gene.

By share, this clonotype ranks as medium-sized. The CDR3 region is CASSPGTTNTEAFF. As DNA, the CDR3 is TGTGCCAGTAGTCCTGGGACGACGAACACTGAAGCTTTCTTT. V and J are TRBV19 and TRBJ1-1; tentative D call: TRBD1 (5 bases). Deletions cut 5 bases from V and 1 base from J, with 11 bases between. Looked up from germline, CDR1 is LNHDA and CDR2 is SQIVND (reference sequence). The CDR3 is 14 amino acids.

Comment on this clonotype: A read error is possible here, since a much larger clone lies one base away. This rearrangement joins TRBV20-1 to TRBJ1-2; TRBD1 matches 9 bases. Per germline, CDR1 DFQATT and CDR2 SNEGSKA (reference sequence). Trimming at V came to 7 bases and at J to 3 bases, leaving 6 bases not matched to a gene. This CDR3 region has 13 residues. The CDR3 nucleotides read TGCAGTGTCACAGGGGGCCTTGACTATGGCTACACCTTC. Amino acid sequence: CSVTGGLDYGYTF.

This chain joins TRBV5-1 and TRBJ1-3; D is undetermined. CDR1 SGHRS and CDR2 YFSETQ come from the germline V gene. This CDR3 region has 17 residues. V shed 0 bases and J shed 0 bases, with 13 bases lying between them. The CDR3 nucleotides are TGCGCCAGCAGCTTGGCCTGGGTCGGATCCTCTGGAAACACCATATATTTT. Translation gives CASSLAWVGSSGNTIYF.